This TCR beta chain stems from a study of blood T cell repertoires in COVID-19 (dated by TCRdb to about 2020). Study-level background: Samples covering the acute and convalescent phases of COVID-19 were provided by collaborators in the United States, Italy and Spain. The material from the prospective study consisted of cDNA or gDNA derived from T cells, B-cell-depleted T cells, or PBMCs. Subjects who had been exposed to COVID-19, were actively infected with it, or had recovered from it provided the deeply sampled blood TCRbeta repertoires that made up the dataset. The repertoires were released in a freely available public database intended as a resource for research on the immune response to SARS-CoV-2. Samples were obtained from the ongoing ImmuneRACE study (first 160 participants) and from 1,200 or so subjects provided by 6 global collaborators. Nearly every sample came with metadata listing a de-identified subject ID, COVID-19 status, age in years and sex. Where available, HLA class I and class II types were taken from metadata supplied by the sample provider and were not determined by assay-based typing.

Collaborating institutions collected whole blood in K2EDTA tubes following their own protocols. For TCRbeta analysis, collaborator samples were shipped as frozen whole blood, as isolated PBMCs, or as DNA extracted from either sample type. General study outcomes and caveats: The quantity of clinical and demographic metadata differed by source and by participant and was supplied without curation.

This clone was recorded a few times. Its antigen is currently not known. Per-base qualities were not stored, and no clone one base away is much larger. The immunoSEQ Assay, a bias-controlled multiplex PCR, was used to amplify TCRbeta CDR3 regions from genomic DNA. The published analysis was carried out like this. Nucleated cell counts per sample were estimated from amplification of reference gene primers within the assay. Sequence reads were collapsed and filtered to measure the absolute abundance of every unique TCRbeta CDR3 rearrangement. For each sample, productive Simpson clonality was calculated as the square root of Simpson's diversity index across productive rearrangements. TCRdb holds this immuneACCESS table with in-frame rearrangements only. Some clones are missing; in checked studies, unresolved V genes explain under half, and the rest has no known cause. The V and J calls and clone size were taken over from that table, and D and trimming were inferred from the DNA. The sample includes about 70,000 clones, with 86% observed a single time. Clones ranked in the top ten supply 1.4% of the sample.

At the junction V is shortened by 3 bases and J by 0 bases, with 10 bases in between. From its cysteine to its phenylalanine, the CDR3 spans 15 amino acids. Only the CDR3 DNA stays, 45 bases, in frame from base 1. Per the germline V gene, SGHRS is the CDR1 and YFSETQ is the CDR2. Rearrangement joined TRBV5-1 to TRBJ1-3; a confident D gene designation cannot be given. The receptor was isolated from a woman aged 55 to 70 with acute or convalescent COVID-19. Sequencing input: peripheral blood. For the CDR3, the sequence is CASSYDSRSGNTIYF. The nucleotide sequence is TGCGCCAGCAGCTACGACTCCCGCTCTGGAAACACCATATATTTT.